The 2 T cell receptor beta chains below all came from one sample that was sequenced in a study of blood T cell repertoires in COVID-19. Sequencing was performed with immunoSEQ multiplex PCR; in TCRdb, only in-frame clones are kept and a portion is missing. The sample lists 200,000 or so clones; 60% to 85% were seen once. Specimen: peripheral blood. The source of these receptors is a man aged 55-75 years with active or convalescent COVID-19.

This clone has only a few counts. The chain employs TRBV25-1 and TRBJ2-7, with D tentatively TRBD1 (6 bases). CDR1 and CDR2 (germline): MGHDK, SYGVNS. CDR3 size: 14 residues. The V end was cut by 4 bases, the J end by 7 bases, with 17 bases between. The CDR3 nucleotides read TGTGCCAGCAGTGTACTACAGGGAAAGGCGGAGCAGTACTTC. Protein sequence: CASSVLQGKAEQYF.

This rearrangement joins TRBV19 to TRBJ1-1; 7 nucleotides align to TRBD1. The J segment lost 3 bases and the V segment lost 7 bases, leaving 11 bases of the junction unmatched. The CDR3 covers 15 residues. Germline V gene data show CDR1 as LNHDA and CDR2 as SQIVND (reference sequence). The CDR3 DNA reads TGTGCCAGTACTCCCCGGCGGCAGGGGGACACTGAAGCTTTCTTT. It encodes CASTPRRQGDTEAFF.